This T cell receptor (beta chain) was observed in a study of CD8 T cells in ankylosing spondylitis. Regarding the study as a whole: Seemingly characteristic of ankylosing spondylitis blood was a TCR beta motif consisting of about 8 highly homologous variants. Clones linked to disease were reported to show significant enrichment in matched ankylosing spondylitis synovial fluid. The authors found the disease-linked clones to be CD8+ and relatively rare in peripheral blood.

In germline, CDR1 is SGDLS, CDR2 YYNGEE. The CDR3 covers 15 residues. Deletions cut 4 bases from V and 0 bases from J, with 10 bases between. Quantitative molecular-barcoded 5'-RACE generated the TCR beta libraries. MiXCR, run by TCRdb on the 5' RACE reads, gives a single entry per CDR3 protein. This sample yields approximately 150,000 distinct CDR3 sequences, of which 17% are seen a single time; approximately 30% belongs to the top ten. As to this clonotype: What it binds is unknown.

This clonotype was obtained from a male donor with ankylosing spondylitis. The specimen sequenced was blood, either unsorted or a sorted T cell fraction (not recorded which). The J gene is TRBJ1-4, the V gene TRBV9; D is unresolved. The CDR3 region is CASSPSGATNEKLFF. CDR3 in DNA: TGTGCCAGCAGCCCATCAGGAGCAACTAATGAAAAACTGTTTTTT.